Presented here are 21 T cell receptor beta chains from one specimen sequenced in a study of shared clonotypes between healthy human individuals. TCRdb's table, derived via immunoSEQ multiplex PCR, lists solely in-frame clones and lacks some. This table has around 600,000 clones, approximately 95% appearing once. Naive CD8 cells lacked CD45RO, underwent positive selection for CCR7 and left out terminally differentiated effector memory CD45RA+ cells. Material: naive CD8+ T cells sorted from blood. These TCRs come from a woman aged 30 to 39 in good health.

The V and J genes are TRBV28 and TRBJ2-3, with 7 bases aligning to TRBD1. Germline V CDR1 and CDR2: MDHEN, SYDVKM. Trimming cost V 5 bases and J 4 bases; bases outside gene matches: 12. This CDR3 comprises 16 residues. The CDR3 DNA follows: TGTGCCAGCAGTGGAAGGGACAGCCCTCGGCCAGATACGCAGTATTTT. Translated, it gives CASSGRDSPRPDTQYF.

CDR3 loop: CASSQGWGYEQYF. The CDR3 bases are TGTGCCAGCAGCCAGGGGTGGGGCTACGAGCAGTACTTC. The chain combines TRBV14 with TRBJ2-7, with D unclear. V was clipped by 3 bases and J by 3 bases, with 9 bases between them. The CDR3 length is 13 residues. CDR1 SGHDN and CDR2 FVKESK come from the germline V gene.

This chain uses TRBV28 with TRBJ2-7, with unresolved D. From germline, CDR1 is MDHEN and CDR2 SYDVKM. The V gene lost 2 bases and the J gene lost 2 bases, with 19 bases spanning the gap. The CDR3 has 17 residues. CDR3 loop: CASSLHDRQGATYEQYF. The DNA of the CDR3 is TGTGCCAGCAGTTTACATGATAGGCAAGGAGCCACCTACGAGCAGTACTTC.

The chain links TRBV9 to TRBJ2-7; D is perhaps TRBD2 (5 bases). The CDR3 extends over 15 amino acids. Trimming took off 0 bases at V and 1 base at J, with 11 bases between the two ends. CDR1 SGDLS and CDR2 YYNGEE come from the germline V gene. CDR3: CASSVDSGDSYEQYF. CDR3 coding DNA: TGTGCCAGCAGCGTAGATTCCGGGGATTCCTACGAGCAGTACTTC.

The gene calls are TRBV5-1 and TRBJ1-1; 9 positions match TRBD1. V was pared by 2 bases and J by 4 bases, with 6 bases of the junction left unmatched. CDR3 size: 15 residues. Germline values: CDR1 SGHRS, CDR2 YFSETQ. CDR3 coding DNA: TGCGCCAGCAGCTTCGGGACAGGGTGGAGCACTGAAGCTTTCTTT. Protein: CASSFGTGWSTEAFF.

In the case of this clone: The same CDR3 is also encoded by other DNA sequences in this sample. This chain joins TRBV28 and TRBJ2-7, with TRBD2 as a possible D gene (6 bases). V lost 2 bases and J 0 bases, leaving 11 bases between the germline ends. The CDR3 length is 15 residues. Germline V gene data show CDR1 as MDHEN and CDR2 as SYDVKM. As DNA, the CDR3 is TGTGCCAGCAGTTTACCCGGGGGTAGCTCCTACGAGCAGTACTTC. Protein: CASSLPGGSSYEQYF.

This clone was seen once. The V and J genes are TRBV7-2 and TRBJ2-3; D perhaps matches TRBD2 (6 bases). This CDR3 is 14 amino acids long. Germline loops: CDR1 SGHTA, CDR2 FQGNSA. Trimming removed 4 bases at V and 2 bases at J, with 10 bases between. The CDR3 sequence is CASSWDLYTDTQYF. Written as DNA, the CDR3 is TGTGCCAGCAGCTGGGACTTGTACACAGATACGCAGTATTTT.

The CDR3 DNA sequence: TGTGCCAGCAGCTCAGGGGAGACCCAGTACTTC. Translated: CASSSGETQYF. The chain is built from TRBV11-2 and TRBJ2-5; perhaps TRBD1 as D (5 bases). The V gene's germline CDR1 is SGHAT and CDR2 FQNNGV. This CDR3 has 11 amino acids. V lost 4 bases to trimming and J lost 5 bases, with 5 bases between them. Complete variable domain (other parts from reference TRBV11-2 and TRBJ2-5): EAGVAQSPRYKIIEKRQSVAFWCNPISGHATLYWYQQILGQGPKLLIQFQNNGVVDDSQLPKDRFSAERLKGVDSTLKIQPAKLEDSAVYLCASSSGETQYFGPGTRLLVL.

The chain carries TRBV29-1 and TRBJ1-2; D is uncertain. V gave up 3 bases and J gave up 8 bases, with 4 bases separating them. This CDR3 has 9 amino acids. Germline V gene data show CDR1 as SQVTM and CDR2 as ANQGSEA. The CDR3 protein is CSVDWGYTF. CDR3 nucleotides: TGCAGCGTTGATTGGGGCTACACCTTC. The variable domain in full, with the rest retrieved from reference TRBV29-1 and TRBJ1-2, is SAVISQKPSRDICQRGTSLTIQCQVDSQVTMMFWYRQQPGQSLTLIATANQGSEATYESGFVIDKFPISRPNLTFSTLTVSNMSPEDSSIYLCSVDWGYTFGSGTRLTVV.

The CDR3 DNA reads as TGTGCCAGCAGCGGAAAGCCGTGGACCGGGGAGCTGTTTTTT. Translation: CASSGKPWTGELFF. The chain joins TRBV21-1 to TRBJ2-2. TRBV21-1 is a known pseudogene. CDR3 length: 14 residues.

The CDR3, as DNA: TGTGCCAGCAGCTTGGCAGACTATGGCTACACCTTC. Translated: CASSLADYGYTF. The V call is TRBV5-8, the J call TRBJ1-2; D unresolved. V lost 0 bases and J lost 3, with 3 bases in between. Germline assignment: CDR1 SGHTS and CDR2 YDEGEE. This CDR3 comprises 12 residues.

J is TRBJ2-3 and V is TRBV6-6; D might be TRBD2 (5 bases). V lost 5 bases and J 3 bases, leaving 15 bases between the germline ends. This CDR3 comprises 15 residues. The V gene's germline CDR1 is MNHNY and CDR2 SVGAGI (reference sequence). The CDR3 nucleotides are TGTGCCAGCAGTCCGGACTTGGTGGAGACAGATACGCAGTATTTT. It specifies CASSPDLVETDTQYF.

The chain employs TRBV19 and TRBJ2-1, with 13 bases fitting TRBD2. Germline V lookup: CDR1 LNHDA, CDR2 SQIVND (reference sequence). The length of the CDR3 is 15 residues. With 3 bases clipped from V and 9 bases from J, the junction kept 5 bases outside the gene matches. The CDR3 reads CASSIGLAGVGEQFF. The CDR3 nucleotides read TGTGCCAGTAGTATCGGACTAGCGGGAGTTGGTGAGCAGTTCTTC.

The chain recombines TRBV28 with TRBJ2-7; tentatively, D is TRBD1 (6 bases). The CDR3 contains 14 residues. The V and J ends lost 3 bases and 4 bases respectively, with 13 bases between them. From germline, CDR1 is MDHEN and CDR2 SYDVKM. The CDR3 region has the DNA TGTGCCAGCAGTTTGGGGAGAACAGGGTACGAGCAGTACTTC. Amino acids: CASSLGRTGYEQYF.

This clone has only a few counts. Other DNA sequences in the same sample also yield this CDR3. J is TRBJ1-2 and V is TRBV19; D might be TRBD1 (5 bases). Trimming pared 3 bases from V and 7 bases from J, leaving 6 bases between. The CDR3 covers 11 residues. CDR1 and CDR2 from the germline V gene are LNHDA and SQIVND (reference sequence). As DNA, the CDR3 is TGTGCCAGTAGTATGGGACGTGGCTACACCTTC. This codes for CASSMGRGYTF.

This chain links TRBV19 with TRBJ2-2, with D uncertain. V lost 10 bases and J 8 bases, leaving 8 bases between the germline ends. CDR3 length: 10 residues. Germline lookup yields CDR1 LNHDA and CDR2 SQIVND (reference sequence). This chain's CDR3 is CATPQGELFF. CDR3 bases: TGTGCCACCCCTCAAGGGGAGCTGTTTTTT.

The chain has TRBV10-2 and TRBJ2-1; TRBD2 matches at 10 bases. The CDR3 contains 17 residues. Germline assignment: CDR1 WSHSY and CDR2 SAAADI. V lost 3 bases to trimming and J lost 3 bases; unmatched junction nucleotides: 8. The CDR3 sequence: CASSEILAGDRYNEQFF. CDR3 coding DNA: TGCGCCAGCAGTGAAATCCTAGCGGGAGACCGCTACAATGAGCAGTTCTTC.

V gene TRBV11-2 combines with J gene TRBJ2-5, with 9 bases aligning to TRBD2. With V trimmed by 1 base and J by 5 bases, 8 bases remained unmatched. Germline V gene sequence: CDR1 SGHAT, CDR2 FQNNGV. The CDR3 contains 16 residues. The CDR3 sequence is CASSLVISGRMETQYF. The CDR3 DNA follows: TGTGCCAGCAGCTTAGTAATTAGCGGGAGAATGGAGACCCAGTACTTC.

Regarding this clone: The same CDR3 is also encoded by other DNA sequences in this sample. The chain employs TRBV28 and TRBJ2-7; D gene ambiguous. This CDR3 spans 11 amino acids. V dropped 6 bases and J dropped 1 base, with 4 bases sitting between them. CDR1 is MDHEN and CDR2 is SYDVKM in the germline V gene. The CDR3 DNA follows: TGTGCCAGCAGGGGGTCCTACGAGCAGTACTTC. It yields the protein CASRGSYEQYF. The full variable domain, with the rest looked up from reference TRBV28 and TRBJ2-7, is DVKVTQSSRYLVKRTGEKVFLECVQDMDHENMFWYRQDPGLGLRLIYFSYDVKMKEKGDIPEGYSVSREKKERFSLILESASTNQTSMYLCASRGSYEQYFGPGTRLTVT.

This chain links TRBV27 with TRBJ2-7, with TRBD2 identical over 8 bases. This CDR3 contains 16 residues. The V segment lost 4 bases and the J segment 0 bases; nucleotides outside the gene matches: 8. Germline V gene sequence: CDR1 MNHEY, CDR2 SMNVEV (reference sequence). CDR3 in amino acids: CASSSLRGGDSYEQYF. In nucleotides, the CDR3 is TGTGCCAGCAGTTCCCTCCGGGGGGGCGACTCCTACGAGCAGTACTTC.

V and J are TRBV5-1 and TRBJ2-1; D might be TRBD1 (6 bases). Germline-derived CDR1 and CDR2 are SGHRS and YFSETQ. There are 14 residues in the CDR3. Trimming cost V 3 bases and J 8 bases, with 15 bases left between them. The CDR3 DNA reads TGCGCCAGCAGCTCATCGGGACACCGGCATGAGCAGTTCTTC. Protein product: CASSSSGHRHEQFF.